This TCR beta chain derives from a study of T cell responses to AZD1222 COVID-19 vaccine. Study-level results: AZD1222 recipients seropositive at baseline numbered only six.

Profiling relied on immunoSEQ multiplex PCR, and the TCRdb table lists in-frame clones only, not all of them. The data contain 140,000 to 150,000 clones, 92% of them singletons. Trimming at V came to 8 bases and at J to 9 bases, leaving 4 bases not matched to a gene. The CDR3 spans 12 residues. Germline V gene sequence: CDR1 LGHDT, CDR2 YNNKEL (reference sequence). In the case of this clone: Its antigen is unknown.

The chain recombines TRBV3-1 (or the pseudogene TRBV3-2) with TRBJ2-1, with 10 bases matching TRBD2. The sequence derives from an adult who received the AZD1222 COVID-19 vaccine. Sequenced material: peripheral blood, taken 28 days after the second AZD1222 dose. The CDR3 bases are TGTGCCAGCGTGGTAGCGGGAGGTGAGCAGTTCTTC. Protein: CASVVAGGEQFF.